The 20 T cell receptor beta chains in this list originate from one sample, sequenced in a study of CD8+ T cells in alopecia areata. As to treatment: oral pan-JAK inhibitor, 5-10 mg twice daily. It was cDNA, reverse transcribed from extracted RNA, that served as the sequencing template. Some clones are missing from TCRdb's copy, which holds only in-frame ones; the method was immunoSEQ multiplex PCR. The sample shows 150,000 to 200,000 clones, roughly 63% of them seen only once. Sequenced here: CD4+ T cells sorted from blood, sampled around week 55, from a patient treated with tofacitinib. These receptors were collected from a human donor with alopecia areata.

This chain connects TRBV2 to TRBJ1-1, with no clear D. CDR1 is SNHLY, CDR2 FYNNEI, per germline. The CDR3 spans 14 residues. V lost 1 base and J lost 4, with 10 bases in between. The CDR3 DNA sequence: TGTGCCAGCAGTGAAGACAGACTATTCACTGAAGCTTTCTTT. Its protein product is CASSEDRLFTEAFF.

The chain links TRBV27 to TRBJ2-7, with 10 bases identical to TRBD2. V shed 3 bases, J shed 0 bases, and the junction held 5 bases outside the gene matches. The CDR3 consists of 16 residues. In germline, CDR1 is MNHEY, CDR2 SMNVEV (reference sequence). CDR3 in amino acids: CASSFLAGGPSYEQYF. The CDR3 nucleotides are TGTGCCAGCAGTTTCTTAGCGGGGGGACCCTCCTACGAGCAGTACTTC.

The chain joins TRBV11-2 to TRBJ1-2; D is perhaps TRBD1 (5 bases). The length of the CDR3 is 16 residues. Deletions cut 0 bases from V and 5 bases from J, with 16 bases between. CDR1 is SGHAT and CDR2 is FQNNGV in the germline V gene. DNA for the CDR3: TGTGCCAGCAGCTTAGATGTTCCAGCGAAGGGGTATGGCTACACCTTC. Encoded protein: CASSLDVPAKGYGYTF.

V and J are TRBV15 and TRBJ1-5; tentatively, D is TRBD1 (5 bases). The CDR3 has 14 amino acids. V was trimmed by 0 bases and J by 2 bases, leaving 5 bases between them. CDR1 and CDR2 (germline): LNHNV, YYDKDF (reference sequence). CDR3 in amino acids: CATSRDRGNQPQHF. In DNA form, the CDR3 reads TGTGCCACCAGCAGAGACAGGGGCAATCAGCCCCAGCATTTT.

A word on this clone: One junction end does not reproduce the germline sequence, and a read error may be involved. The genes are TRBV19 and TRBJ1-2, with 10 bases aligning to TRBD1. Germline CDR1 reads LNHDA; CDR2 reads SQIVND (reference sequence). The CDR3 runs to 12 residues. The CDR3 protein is CASSTPGTGDFF. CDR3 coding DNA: TGTGCCAGTAGTACCCCCGGGACAGGGGATTTCTTC.

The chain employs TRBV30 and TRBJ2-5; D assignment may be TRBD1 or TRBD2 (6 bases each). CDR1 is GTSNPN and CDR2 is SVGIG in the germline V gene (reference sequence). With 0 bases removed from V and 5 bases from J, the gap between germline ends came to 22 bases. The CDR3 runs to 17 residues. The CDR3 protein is CAWSVRRGHIGSETQYF. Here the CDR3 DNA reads TGTGCCTGGAGTGTAAGGCGGGGACATATAGGTTCGGAGACCCAGTACTTC. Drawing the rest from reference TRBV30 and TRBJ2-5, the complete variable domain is SQTIHQWPATLVQPVGSPLSLECTVEGTSNPNLYWYRQAAGRGLQLLFYSVGIGQISSEVPQNLSASRPQDRQFILSSKKLLLSDSGFYLCAWSVRRGHIGSETQYFGPGTRLLVL.

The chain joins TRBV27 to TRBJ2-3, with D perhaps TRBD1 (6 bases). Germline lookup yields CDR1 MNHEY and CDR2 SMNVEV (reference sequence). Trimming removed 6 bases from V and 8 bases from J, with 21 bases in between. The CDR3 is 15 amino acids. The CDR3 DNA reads TGTGCCAGCAGCCCTAGTCTACAGGGAGCAGGTACGCAGTATTTT. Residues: CASSPSLQGAGTQYF.

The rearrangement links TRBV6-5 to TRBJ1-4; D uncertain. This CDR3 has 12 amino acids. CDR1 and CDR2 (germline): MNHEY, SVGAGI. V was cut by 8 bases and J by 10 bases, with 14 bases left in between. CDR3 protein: CASGRLDRKLFF. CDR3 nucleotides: TGTGCCAGCGGCAGGCTAGACCGAAAACTGTTTTTT.

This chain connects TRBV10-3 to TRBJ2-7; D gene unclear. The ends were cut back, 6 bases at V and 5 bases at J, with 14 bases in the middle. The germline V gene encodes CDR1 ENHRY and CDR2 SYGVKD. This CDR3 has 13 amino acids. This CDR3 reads CAISPGTYNEQYF. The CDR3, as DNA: TGTGCCATCAGCCCCGGCACCTACAACGAGCAGTACTTC.

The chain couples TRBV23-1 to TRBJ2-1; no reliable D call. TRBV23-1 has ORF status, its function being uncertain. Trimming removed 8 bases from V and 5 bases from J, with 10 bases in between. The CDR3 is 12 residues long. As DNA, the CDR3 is TGCGCCAGCGAAGATAAGGACAATGAGCAGTTCTTC. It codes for CASEDKDNEQFF.

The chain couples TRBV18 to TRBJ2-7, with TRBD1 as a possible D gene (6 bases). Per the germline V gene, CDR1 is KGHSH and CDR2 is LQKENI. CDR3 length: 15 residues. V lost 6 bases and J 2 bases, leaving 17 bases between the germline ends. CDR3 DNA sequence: TGTGCCAGCTCCAACAGGGCAGGTGATACCTACGAGCAGTACTTC. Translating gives CASSNRAGDTYEQYF.

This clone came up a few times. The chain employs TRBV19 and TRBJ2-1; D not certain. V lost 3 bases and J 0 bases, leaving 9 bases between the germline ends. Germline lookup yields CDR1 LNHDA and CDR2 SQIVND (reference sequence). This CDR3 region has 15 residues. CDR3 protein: CASSMTLHSYNEQFF. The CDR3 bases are TGTGCCAGTAGTATGACACTTCACTCCTACAATGAGCAGTTCTTC. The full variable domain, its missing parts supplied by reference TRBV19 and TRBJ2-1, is DGGITQSPKYLFRKEGQNVTLSCEQNLNHDAMYWYRQDPGQGLRLIYYSQIVNDFQKGDIAEGYSVSREKKESFPLTVTSAQKNPTAFYLCASSMTLHSYNEQFFGPGTRLTVL.

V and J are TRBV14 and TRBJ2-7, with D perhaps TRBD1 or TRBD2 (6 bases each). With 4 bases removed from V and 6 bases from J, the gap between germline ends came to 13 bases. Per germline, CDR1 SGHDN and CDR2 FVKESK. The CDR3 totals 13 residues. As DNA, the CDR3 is TGTGCCAGCAGCCTCCGCAGGGGAGGCGAGCAGTACTTC. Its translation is CASSLRRGGEQYF. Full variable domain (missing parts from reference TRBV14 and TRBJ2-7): EAGVTQFPSHSVIEKGQTVTLRCDPISGHDNLYWYRRVMGKEIKFLLHFVKESKQDESGMPNNRFLAERTGGTYSTLKVQPAELEDSGVYFCASSLRRGGEQYFGPGTRLTVT.

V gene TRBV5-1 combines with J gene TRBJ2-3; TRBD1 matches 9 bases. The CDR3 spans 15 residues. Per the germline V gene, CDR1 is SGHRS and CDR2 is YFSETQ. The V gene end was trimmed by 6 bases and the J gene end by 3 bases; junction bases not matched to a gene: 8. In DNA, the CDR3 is TGCGCCAGCACTTCTTTTGGACAGGGGACAGATACGCAGTATTTT. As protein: CASTSFGQGTDTQYF.

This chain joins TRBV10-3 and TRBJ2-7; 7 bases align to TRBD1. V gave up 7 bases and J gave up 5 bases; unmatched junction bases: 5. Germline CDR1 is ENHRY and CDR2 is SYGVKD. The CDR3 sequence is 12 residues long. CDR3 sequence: CAITGGFDEQYF. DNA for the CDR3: TGTGCCATCACAGGGGGTTTCGACGAGCAGTACTTC.

CDR3 coding DNA: TGCAGCGTTGAAGTGGCGGGGCTCTTACAAGAGACCCAGTACTTC. Protein: CSVEVAGLLQETQYF. This chain links TRBV29-1 with TRBJ2-5, with D perhaps TRBD2 (6 bases). V lost 1 base, J lost 2 bases, and 14 bases lay in between. Germline CDR1 SQVTM, CDR2 ANQGSEA. The CDR3 consists of 15 residues. The complete variable domain, with remaining parts taken from reference TRBV29-1 and TRBJ2-5, reads SAVISQKPSRDICQRGTSLTIQCQVDSQVTMMFWYRQQPGQSLTLIATANQGSEATYESGFVIDKFPISRPNLTFSTLTVSNMSPEDSSIYLCSVEVAGLLQETQYFGPGTRLLVL.

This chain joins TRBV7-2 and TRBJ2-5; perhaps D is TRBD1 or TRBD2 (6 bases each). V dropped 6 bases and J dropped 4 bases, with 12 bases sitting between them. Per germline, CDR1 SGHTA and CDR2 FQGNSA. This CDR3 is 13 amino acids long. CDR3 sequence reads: CASRKGGGETQYF. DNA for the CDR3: TGTGCCAGCAGGAAAGGAGGGGGAGAGACCCAGTACTTC.

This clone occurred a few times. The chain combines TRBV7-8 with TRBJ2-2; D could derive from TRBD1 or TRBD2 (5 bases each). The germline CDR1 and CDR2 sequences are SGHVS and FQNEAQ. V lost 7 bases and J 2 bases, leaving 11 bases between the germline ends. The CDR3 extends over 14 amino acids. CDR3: CASNRDGNTGELFF. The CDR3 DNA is TGTGCCAGCAACCGGGACGGCAACACCGGGGAGCTGTTTTTT.

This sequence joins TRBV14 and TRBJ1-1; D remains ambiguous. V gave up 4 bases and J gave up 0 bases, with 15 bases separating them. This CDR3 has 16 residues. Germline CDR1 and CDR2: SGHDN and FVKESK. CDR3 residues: CASSPNPGLMNTEAFF. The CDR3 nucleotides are TGTGCCAGCAGCCCAAATCCAGGACTGATGAACACTGAAGCTTTCTTT.

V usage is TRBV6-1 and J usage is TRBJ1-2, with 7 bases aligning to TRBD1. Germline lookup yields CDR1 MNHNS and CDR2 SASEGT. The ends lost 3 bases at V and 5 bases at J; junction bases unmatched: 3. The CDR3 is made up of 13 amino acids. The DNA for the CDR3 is TGTGCCAGCAGTGAGGGACAGAAGTATGGCTACACCTTC. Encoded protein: CASSEGQKYGYTF.